Listed here is a single T cell receptor (beta chain). This clone's antigen is unknown. Within one base of it there is no much larger clone, and no base qualities were kept. The immunoSEQ Assay, a bias-controlled multiplex PCR, was used to amplify TCRbeta CDR3 regions from genomic DNA. Turning to the authors' computational methods: The number of nucleated cells in each sample was estimated from the amplification of reference gene primers within the assay. Sequence reads were collapsed and filtered to measure the absolute abundance of every unique TCRbeta CDR3 rearrangement. For each sample, productive Simpson clonality was calculated by taking the square root of Simpson's diversity index across productive rearrangements. In TCRdb, the immuneACCESS table is reduced to in-frame sequences with V and J assigned. These tables do not hold every clone; where another copy was compared, an unresolved V gene accounts for under half, and the others remain unexplained. Clonal size and the V and J genes are those of that table, whereas D and trimming came from the DNA. A total of about 28,000 clones appear in this sample, less than 90% of them only once. The ten top clones hold about a quarter of the sample.

The data were taken from a study of blood T cell repertoires in COVID-19 (dated by TCRdb to 2020 to 2022). About the study as a whole: Collaborator samples came from the United States, Italy and Spain and covered acute and convalescent phases of COVID-19. The material from the prospective study consisted of cDNA or gDNA derived from T cells, B-cell-depleted T cells, or PBMCs. Subjects who had been exposed to COVID-19, were actively infected with it, or had recovered from it provided the deeply sampled blood TCRbeta repertoires that made up the dataset. The repertoires were released in a freely available public database meant as a resource for research on the immune response to SARS-CoV-2. Samples were obtained from the ongoing ImmuneRACE study (first 160 participants) and from about 1,300 subjects provided by 6 global collaborators. Sample metadata almost always included a de-identified subject ID, COVID-19 status, age in years and sex. Where available, HLA class I and class II types were taken from metadata supplied by the sample provider and were not determined by assay-based typing. What the study reported, not specific to this receptor: The amount of clinical and demographic metadata varied by source and participant and was provided uncurated.

V was cut back by 3 bases and J by 4 bases, leaving a gap of 13 bases between them. The CDR1 and CDR2 encoded by the germline V gene are KGHDR and SFDVKD. Including the terminal cysteine and phenylalanine, the CDR3 comprises 15 residues. CDR3 DNA is the only sequence kept; it has 45 bases, read in frame from the first base. Each collaborating institution followed its own protocols to collect whole blood in K2EDTA tubes. For TCRbeta analysis, collaborators shipped samples in one of three forms: frozen whole blood, isolated PBMCs, or DNA extracted from either of those sample types. This receptor was identified in a human donor in a cohort sampled during active COVID-19. Material for sequencing was peripheral blood. The sequence links TRBV24-1 to TRBJ2-3; TRBD2 might be the D gene, on 6 matching bases. CDR3 loop: CATSDARTTADTQYF. DNA sequence: TGTGCCACCAGTGATGCCCGGACTACGGCAGATACGCAGTATTTT.